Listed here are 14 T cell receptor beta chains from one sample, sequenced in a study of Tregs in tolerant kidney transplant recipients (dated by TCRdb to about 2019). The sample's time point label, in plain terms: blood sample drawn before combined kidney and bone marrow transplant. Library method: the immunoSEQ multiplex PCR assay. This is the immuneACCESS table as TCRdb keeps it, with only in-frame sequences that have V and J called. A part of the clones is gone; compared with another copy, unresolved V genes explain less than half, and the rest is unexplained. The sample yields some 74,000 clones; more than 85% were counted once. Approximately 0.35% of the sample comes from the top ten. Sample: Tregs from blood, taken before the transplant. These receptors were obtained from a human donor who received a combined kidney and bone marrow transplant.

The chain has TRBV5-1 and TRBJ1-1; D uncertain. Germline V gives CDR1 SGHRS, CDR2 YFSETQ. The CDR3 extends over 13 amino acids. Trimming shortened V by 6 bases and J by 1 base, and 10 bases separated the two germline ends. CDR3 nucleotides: TGCGCCAGCACTGAGACCGAGAACACTGAAGCTTTCTTT. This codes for CASTETENTEAFF.

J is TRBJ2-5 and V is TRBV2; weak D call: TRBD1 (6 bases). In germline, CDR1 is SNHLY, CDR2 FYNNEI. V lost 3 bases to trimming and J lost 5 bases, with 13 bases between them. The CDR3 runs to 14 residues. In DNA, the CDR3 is TGTGCCAGCAGTGATGGCAGGGGTCGTGAGACCCAGTACTTC. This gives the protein CASSDGRGRETQYF.

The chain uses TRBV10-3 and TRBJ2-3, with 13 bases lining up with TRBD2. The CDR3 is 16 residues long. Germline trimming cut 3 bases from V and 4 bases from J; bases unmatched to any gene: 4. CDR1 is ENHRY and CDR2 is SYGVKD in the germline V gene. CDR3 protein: CAISDRTSGRSDTQYF. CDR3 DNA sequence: TGTGCCATCAGTGATCGGACTAGCGGGAGATCAGATACGCAGTATTTT.

CDR3 DNA: TGTGCCAGCAGCCTAGTGGGGCCGGGGACTGAAGCTTTCTTT. Protein: CASSLVGPGTEAFF. The rearrangement joins TRBV25-1 to TRBJ1-1, with TRBD1 as a possible D gene (5 bases). CDR3 length: 14 residues. Germline CDR1 MGHDK, CDR2 SYGVNS. Trimming stripped 6 bases from V and 5 bases from J, with 16 bases between.

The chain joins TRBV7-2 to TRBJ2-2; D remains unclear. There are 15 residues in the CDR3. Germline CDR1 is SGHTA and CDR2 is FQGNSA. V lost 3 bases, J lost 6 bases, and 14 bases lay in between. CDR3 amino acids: CASSFNTVASGELFF. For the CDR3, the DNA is TGTGCCAGCAGCTTCAACACCGTAGCTTCCGGGGAGCTGTTTTTT.

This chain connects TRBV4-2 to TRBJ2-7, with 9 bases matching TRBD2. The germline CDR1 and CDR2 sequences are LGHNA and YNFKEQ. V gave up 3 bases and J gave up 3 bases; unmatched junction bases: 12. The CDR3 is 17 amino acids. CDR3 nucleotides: TGTGCCAGCAGCCAGGCCACTAGCGGGCAAGGGGGCTACGAGCAGTACTTC. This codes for CASSQATSGQGGYEQYF.

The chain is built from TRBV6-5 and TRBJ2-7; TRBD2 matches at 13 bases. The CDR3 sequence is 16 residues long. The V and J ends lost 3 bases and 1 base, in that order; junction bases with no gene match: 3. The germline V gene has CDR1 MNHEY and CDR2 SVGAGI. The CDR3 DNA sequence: TGTGCCAGCAGTTATTTGGGACTAGCGGGATCCTACGAGCAGTACTTC. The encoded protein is CASSYLGLAGSYEQYF.

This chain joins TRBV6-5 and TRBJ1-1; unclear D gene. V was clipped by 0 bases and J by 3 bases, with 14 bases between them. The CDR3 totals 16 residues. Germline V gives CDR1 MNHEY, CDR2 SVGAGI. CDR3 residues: CASSYSSLLGDTEAFF. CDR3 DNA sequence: TGTGCCAGCAGTTACTCGAGTCTACTTGGGGACACTGAAGCTTTCTTT.

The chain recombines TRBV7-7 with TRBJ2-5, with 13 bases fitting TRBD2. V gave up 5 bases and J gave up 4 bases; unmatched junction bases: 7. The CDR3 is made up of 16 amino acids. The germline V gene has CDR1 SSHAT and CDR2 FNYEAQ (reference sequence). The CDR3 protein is CASSPGLAGVRETQYF. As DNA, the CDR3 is TGTGCCAGCAGCCCAGGACTAGCGGGAGTTAGAGAGACCCAGTACTTC.

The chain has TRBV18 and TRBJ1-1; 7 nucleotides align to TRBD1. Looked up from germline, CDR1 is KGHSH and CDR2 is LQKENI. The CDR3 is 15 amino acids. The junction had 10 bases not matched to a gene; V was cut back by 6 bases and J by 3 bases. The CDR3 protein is CASSPSGTDYTEAFF. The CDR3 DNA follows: TGTGCCAGCTCTCCATCCGGGACAGACTACACTGAAGCTTTCTTT. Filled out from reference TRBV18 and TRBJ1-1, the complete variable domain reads NAGVMQNPRHLVRRRGQEARLRCSPMKGHSHVYWYRQLPEEGLKFMVYLQKENIIDESGMPKERFSAEFPKEGPSILRIQQVVRGDSAAYFCASSPSGTDYTEAFFGQGTRLTVV.

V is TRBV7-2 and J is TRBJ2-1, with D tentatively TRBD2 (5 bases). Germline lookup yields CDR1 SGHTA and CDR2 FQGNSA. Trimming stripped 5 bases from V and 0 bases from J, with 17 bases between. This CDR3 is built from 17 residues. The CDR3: CASSPDVISGSYNEQFF. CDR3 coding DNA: TGTGCCAGCAGCCCCGATGTAATAAGCGGCTCCTACAATGAGCAGTTCTTC.

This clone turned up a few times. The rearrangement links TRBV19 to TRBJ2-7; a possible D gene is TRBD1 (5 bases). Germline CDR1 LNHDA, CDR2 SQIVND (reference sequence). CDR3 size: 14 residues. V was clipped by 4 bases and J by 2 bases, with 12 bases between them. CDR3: CASSTRQLPYEQYF. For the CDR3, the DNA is TGTGCCAGTAGTACCAGACAGCTCCCCTACGAGCAGTACTTC.

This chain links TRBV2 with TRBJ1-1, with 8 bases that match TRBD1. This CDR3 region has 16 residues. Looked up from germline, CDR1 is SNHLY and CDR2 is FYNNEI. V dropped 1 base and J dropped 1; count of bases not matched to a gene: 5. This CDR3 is CASSEGTGRRNTEAFF. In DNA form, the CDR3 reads TGTGCCAGCAGTGAAGGGACAGGGCGTAGGAACACTGAAGCTTTCTTT.

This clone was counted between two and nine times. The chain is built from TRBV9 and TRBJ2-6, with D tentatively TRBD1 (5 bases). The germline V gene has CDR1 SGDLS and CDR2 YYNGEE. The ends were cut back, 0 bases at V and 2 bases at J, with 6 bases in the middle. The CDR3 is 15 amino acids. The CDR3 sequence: CASSVVGAGANVLTF. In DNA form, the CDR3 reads TGTGCCAGCAGCGTAGTAGGGGCTGGGGCCAACGTCCTGACTTTC.